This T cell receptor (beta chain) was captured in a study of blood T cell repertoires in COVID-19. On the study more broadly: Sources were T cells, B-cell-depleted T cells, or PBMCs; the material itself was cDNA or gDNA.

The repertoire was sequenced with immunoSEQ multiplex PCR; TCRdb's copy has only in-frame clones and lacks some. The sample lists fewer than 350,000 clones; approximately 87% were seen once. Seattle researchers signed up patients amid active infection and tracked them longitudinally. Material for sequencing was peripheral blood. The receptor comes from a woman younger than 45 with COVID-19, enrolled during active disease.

The CDR3 loop is CASSPIPLSTDTQYF. The CDR3 DNA reads TGCGCCAGCAGCCCTATCCCGCTAAGCACAGATACGCAGTATTTT. This rearrangement joins TRBV5-1 to TRBJ2-3, with D uncertain. Trimming cost V 4 bases and J 0 bases, with 12 bases left between them. The CDR3 has 15 amino acids. CDR1 and CDR2 (germline): SGHRS, YFSETQ.